These 25 T cell receptor beta chains were all obtained from the same sample, sequenced in a study of neurological immune-mediated disorders. TCRdb reprocessed the 5' RACE reads with MiXCR, giving one entry per CDR3 protein. The sample yields about 25,000 distinct CDR3 sequences, approximately 3.2% seen once. Sequencing was performed on PBMCs. These receptors were collected from a woman in her thirties with multiple sclerosis.

The table lists this clonotype with many counts. The genes are TRBV5-1 and TRBJ2-1; possible D gene TRBD1, 6 bases. The CDR3 is made up of 14 amino acids. Per the germline V gene, CDR1 is SGHRS and CDR2 is YFSETQ. Trimming left V 0 bases short and J 4 bases short, with 8 bases between. The CDR3, as DNA: TGCGCCAGCAGCTTGGGGGGGCTATACAATGAGCAGTTCTTC. Encoded protein: CASSLGGLYNEQFF.

This clonotype was counted at least ten times. The chain joins TRBV6-5 to TRBJ1-5; unclear D gene. V shed 5 bases and J shed 9 bases, with 14 bases lying between them. The CDR3 has 13 residues. Germline V gives CDR1 MNHEY, CDR2 SVGAGI. The DNA for the CDR3 is TGTGCCAGCAGTCCAGAACCCGGTGGGCCCCAGCATTTT. Translated, it gives CASSPEPGGPQHF.

This clonotype was seen repeatedly, ten times or more. V is TRBV20-1 and J is TRBJ2-1; no clear D gene. Germline assignment: CDR1 DFQATT and CDR2 SNEGSKA (reference sequence). Between the trimmed V and J ends, which lost 6 bases and 8 bases, there was a span of 14 bases. This CDR3 has 12 amino acids. The CDR3 reads CSAPIWGDEQFF. As DNA, the CDR3 is TGCAGTGCCCCGATATGGGGTGATGAGCAGTTCTTC.

This clonotype was picked up many times. V gene TRBV20-1 combines with J gene TRBJ2-1; 11 positions agree with TRBD2. The CDR3 runs 16 residues. Germline V gene sequence: CDR1 DFQATT, CDR2 SNEGSKA (reference sequence). Unmatched junction bases numbered 6, after V lost 1 base and J lost 4 bases. CDR3 DNA sequence: TGCAGTGCTAGAGCTAGCGGGGGGCCAACTTACAATGAGCAGTTCTTC. Amino acid sequence: CSARASGGPTYNEQFF.

This clonotype came up many times. This chain joins TRBV5-1 and TRBJ2-1; 13 bases are a match to TRBD2. This CDR3 contains 17 residues. V trimming: 4 bases; J trimming: 8 bases; junction bases outside the gene matches: 12. Germline loops: CDR1 SGHRS, CDR2 YFSETQ. The CDR3 protein is CASSLPRTSGRADEQFF. The CDR3 DNA is TGCGCCAGCAGCCTCCCACGTACTAGCGGGAGGGCCGATGAGCAGTTCTTC. The whole variable domain, remainder taken from reference TRBV5-1 and TRBJ2-1, is KAGVTQTPRYLIKTRGQQVTLSCSPISGHRSVSWYQQTPGQGLQFLFEYFSETQRNKGNFPGRFSGRQFSNSRSEMNVSTLELGDSALYLCASSLPRTSGRADEQFFGPGTRLTVL.

This chain links TRBV18 with TRBJ1-1; D is uncertain. V was clipped by 3 bases and J by 7 bases, with 18 bases between them. The V gene's germline CDR1 is KGHSH and CDR2 LQKENI. The CDR3 loop spans 15 amino acids. CDR3 region: CASSPWVGVDNEAFF. The CDR3 DNA is TGTGCCAGCTCACCCTGGGTGGGAGTAGATAATGAAGCTTTCTTT.

In this sample, this clonotype turned up many times. The rearrangement links TRBV4-2 to TRBJ2-1, with D unresolved. This CDR3 contains 12 residues. CDR1 LGHNA and CDR2 YNFKEQ come from the germline V gene. Trimming pared 6 bases from V and 6 bases from J, leaving 9 bases between. CDR3 in amino acids: CASRSPSNEQFF. CDR3 DNA: TGTGCCAGCAGATCTCCGAGCAATGAGCAGTTCTTC.

Many counts were recorded for this clonotype. The chain carries TRBV9 and TRBJ1-1; possible D gene TRBD1, 6 bases. CDR3 length: 15 amino acids. CDR1 is SGDLS and CDR2 is YYNGEE in the germline V gene. Trimming took 4 bases from V and 4 from J, leaving 17 bases between them. CDR3 sequence: CASSPQQGWGTEAFF. In DNA, the CDR3 is TGTGCCAGCAGCCCCCAACAGGGTTGGGGCACTGAAGCTTTCTTT.

For this clonotype: A much larger clonotype is one base distant, so this may be a read error. V usage is TRBV28 and J usage is TRBJ1-2; D not resolved. CDR3 length: 13 amino acids. CDR1 is MDHEN, CDR2 SYDVKM, per germline. V lost 1 base and J lost 5, with 8 bases in between. The CDR3 sequence is CASSLFSGYGYTF. In DNA form, the CDR3 reads TGTGCCAGCAGTTTATTTTCCGGGTATGGCTACACCTTC.

Judged by abundance, this clonotype is medium-sized (0.01 to 0.1%). The chain couples TRBV5-1 to TRBJ2-1; the D is unclear. This CDR3 spans 14 amino acids. Per the germline V gene, CDR1 is SGHRS and CDR2 is YFSETQ. The germline V and J ends were trimmed by 0 bases and 9 bases, with 13 bases remaining between them. CDR3 nucleotides: TGCGCCAGCAGCTTGGATGGCTTGAGGCGTGAGCAGTTCTTC. Its protein is CASSLDGLRREQFF.

This clonotype was seen ten or more times. The V gene is TRBV5-1, the J gene TRBJ2-6; D possibly corresponds to TRBD1 (5 bases). The CDR3 is made up of 18 amino acids. CDR1 SGHRS and CDR2 YFSETQ come from the germline V gene. Trimming cost V 0 bases and J 0 bases, with 13 bases left between them. CDR3 region: CASSLVAGKHSGANVLTF. The CDR3 coding sequence is TGCGCCAGCAGCTTGGTGGCAGGGAAGCACTCTGGGGCCAACGTCCTGACTTTC.

This clonotype was detected only a few times. A read error may be the cause here, since a much bigger clone is one base away. The chain is built from TRBV12-3 or TRBV12-4 and TRBJ2-7; D gene uncertain. V lost 6 bases to trimming and J lost 3 bases, with 6 bases between them. The CDR3 covers 11 residues. The CDR3, as DNA: TGTGCCAGCAGATCGCTCTACGAGCAGTACTTC. Its translation: CASRSLYEQYF.

As regards this clonotype: This clone may be a read error of a much larger clone one base away. The chain is built from TRBV20-1 and TRBJ2-3, with D possibly being TRBD2 (5 bases). Germline CDR1 DFQATT, CDR2 SNEGSKA (reference sequence). CDR3 length: 14 amino acids. Trimming shortened V by 2 bases and J by 4 bases, and 13 bases separated the two germline ends. The CDR3 here is CSARLEGEADTQYF. CDR3 in DNA: TGCAGTGCTAGACTAGAGGGAGAGGCAGATACGCAGTATTTT.

This clonotype was picked up many times. One end of the junction fails to match germline, which may point to a read error. This chain uses TRBV4-3 with TRBJ1-3; D not certain. Looked up from germline, CDR1 is LGHNA and CDR2 is YSLEER. The CDR3 is made up of 13 amino acids. CDR3 sequence: CASSQVSGKTIYF. The CDR3 nucleotides are TGCGCCAGCAGCCAAGTATCTGGAAAAACCATATATTTT.

This clonotype was recorded many times. V usage is TRBV7-2 and J usage is TRBJ2-5; 9 nucleotides match TRBD1. Germline values: CDR1 SGHTA, CDR2 FQGNSA. This CDR3 has 15 residues. V trimming: 5 bases; J trimming: 7 bases; junction bases outside the gene matches: 11. CDR3 protein: CASSRGGQGAGTQYF. DNA for the CDR3: TGTGCCAGCAGCCGTGGGGGACAGGGTGCGGGGACCCAGTACTTC.

About this clonotype: A read error may be the cause here, since a much bigger clone is one base away. This rearrangement joins TRBV20-1 to TRBJ2-1, with D perhaps given as TRBD1 or TRBD2 (6 bases each). This CDR3 has 16 amino acids. Germline CDR1 and CDR2: DFQATT and SNEGSKA (reference sequence). The V end lost 3 bases, the J end lost 3 bases, and 18 bases lay between the germline ends. The CDR3 here is CSARGGRGGSYNEQFF. In DNA, the CDR3 is TGCAGTGCTAGGGGGGGCAGGGGAGGAAGCTACAATGAGCAGTTCTTC.

In this sample, this clonotype turned up many times. The chain couples TRBV5-1 to TRBJ2-7; TRBD2 is a possible D gene (5 bases). V was pared by 2 bases and J by 2 bases, with 11 bases between. The germline gives CDR1 SGHRS, CDR2 YFSETQ. This CDR3 spans 14 amino acids. The CDR3 nucleotides are TGCGCCAGCAGCTTCTCGGGGTTGGCCTACGAGCAGTACTTC. Translation gives CASSFSGLAYEQYF.

In this sample, this clonotype turned up many times. The rearrangement links TRBV7-2 to TRBJ1-2; TRBD1 matches at 9 bases. The CDR3 is 13 amino acids. V was pared by 5 bases and J by 6 bases, with 4 bases of the junction left unmatched. In germline, CDR1 is SGHTA, CDR2 FQGNSA. CDR3 DNA sequence: TGTGCCAGCAGCCTAACAGGGGGCGATGGCTACACCTTC. It encodes CASSLTGGDGYTF.

This clonotype is classed as medium-sized. The chain recombines TRBV4-1 with TRBJ2-2; 7 bases are shared with TRBD2. CDR3 size: 16 residues. V dropped 3 bases and J dropped 7; count of bases not matched to a gene: 11. Looked up from germline, CDR1 is MGHRA and CDR2 is YSYEKL. CDR3 in amino acids: CASSHPAGIAGGELFF. The CDR3 bases are TGCGCCAGCAGCCACCCAGCGGGAATAGCCGGCGGGGAGCTGTTTTTT.

This clonotype appeared many times. The J gene is TRBJ2-1, the V gene TRBV6-2 or TRBV6-3; D is possibly TRBD2 (5 bases). This CDR3 contains 12 residues. Trimming pared 7 bases from V and 6 bases from J, leaving 10 bases between. The germline CDR1 and CDR2 sequences are MNHEY and SVGEGT. The DNA for the CDR3 is TGTGCCAGCACCCGGACTCGCAATGAGCAGTTCTTC. Its protein product is CASTRTRNEQFF.

Ten or more counts support this clonotype. This chain connects TRBV20-1 to TRBJ2-7, with 14 bases identical to TRBD2. Germline CDR1 reads DFQATT; CDR2 reads SNEGSKA (reference sequence). V dropped 4 bases and J dropped 2; count of bases not matched to a gene: 4. CDR3 length equals 15 residues. CDR3 coding DNA: TGCAGTGCTATCCCGGGACTAGCGGGGGCCTACGAGCAGTACTTC. It encodes CSAIPGLAGAYEQYF.

This clonotype was counted at least ten times. The chain recombines TRBV6-5 with TRBJ1-2; TRBD1 matches 7 bases. The ends lost 10 bases at V and 6 bases at J; junction bases unmatched: 8. CDR3 length equals 12 residues. Germline V lookup: CDR1 MNHEY, CDR2 SVGAGI. CDR3: CATRDRPDGYTF. The CDR3 nucleotides read TGTGCCACCCGGGACAGACCTGATGGCTACACCTTC.

There are many counts of this clonotype. The chain has TRBV7-6 and TRBJ2-2, with D possibly being TRBD2 (7 bases). The CDR3 runs to 15 residues. V gave up 4 bases and J gave up 6 bases, with 15 bases separating them. In germline, CDR1 is SGHVS, CDR2 FNYEAQ. The CDR3 here is CASSYGGLSSGELFF. The CDR3 DNA is TGTGCCAGCAGCTACGGGGGGCTGTCATCCGGGGAGCTGTTTTTT.

This clonotype was observed at least ten times. This chain links TRBV7-6 with TRBJ2-2, with D hard to call. The CDR3 is 15 residues long. V was clipped by 3 bases and J by 5 bases, with 13 bases between them. Germline V gives CDR1 SGHVS, CDR2 FNYEAQ. The CDR3 coding sequence is TGTGCCAGCAGCTTTGGTACTTCTCAGACCGGGGAGCTGTTTTTT. It translates to CASSFGTSQTGELFF.

Many counts were recorded for this clonotype. With a much larger clone just one base away, this may be a read error. This chain connects TRBV4-1 to TRBJ2-1; 8 nucleotides match TRBD2. Losses at the gene ends were 2 bases for V and 4 bases for J; bases not matched to a gene: 10. The CDR3 contains 17 residues. Germline values: CDR1 MGHRA, CDR2 YSYEKL. CDR3 sequence: CASSQFPGTRSYNEQFF. The CDR3 DNA follows: TGCGCCAGCAGCCAATTCCCCGGGACTAGATCATACAATGAGCAGTTCTTC.